These 18 T cell receptor beta chains originate from one sample sequenced in a study of blood T cells in healthy people across ages. Through a sample-barcoded 5' primer and a J-beta primer mix, a second PCR was run for about 7 to 12 cycles. TCRdb passed the 5' RACE reads through MiXCR, listing each CDR3 protein once. The profile shows roughly 800,000 distinct CDR3 sequences, roughly 50% of them singletons. Sequenced sample: blood. These receptors came from an older man in good health.

As concerns this clonotype: Compared with germline, one end of the junction differs, possibly owing to a read error. The chain recombines TRBV12-3 or TRBV12-4 with TRBJ2-3, with 11 nucleotides matching TRBD2. The CDR3 contains 17 residues. CDR3 protein: CASSSGLADRDTDTRYF. Written as DNA, the CDR3 is TGTGCCAGCAGTTCGGGACTAGCGGACAGGGACACAGATACGCGGTATTTT.

At least ten counts were recorded for this clonotype. The chain links TRBV7-9 to TRBJ2-1, with 7 bases aligning to TRBD1. Germline V gene lookup returns CDR1 SEHNR and CDR2 FQNEAQ (reference sequence). CDR3 length: 14 residues. V was clipped by 4 bases and J by 7 bases; unmatched bases: 7. Here the CDR3 reads CASSSRQGGNEQFF. DNA for the CDR3: TGTGCCAGCAGCTCGAGACAGGGTGGAAATGAGCAGTTCTTC.

The V call is TRBV5-1, the J call TRBJ2-7, with 9 bases matching TRBD2. The CDR3 totals 14 residues. Per germline, CDR1 SGHRS and CDR2 YFSETQ. V shed 2 bases and J 5 bases; nucleotides not matched to a gene: 5. In DNA form, the CDR3 reads TGCGCCAGCAGCTTCGCGCGGGAGGGCCACGAGCAGTACTTC. It translates to CASSFAREGHEQYF.

This clonotype was recorded only once. Possible read error: a much larger clone is one base away. The chain links TRBV20-1 to TRBJ2-1; maybe TRBD1 (6 bases). V was pared by 0 bases and J by 7 bases, with 16 bases between. Germline V CDR1 and CDR2: DFQATT, SNEGSKA (reference sequence). The CDR3 runs to 15 residues. CDR3: CSARDGQGIGNEQFF. The CDR3 nucleotides read TGCAGTGCTAGAGATGGGCAGGGGATTGGGAATGAGCAGTTCTTC.

This clonotype was recorded a few times. This sequence joins TRBV20-1 and TRBJ2-7, with TRBD2 identical over 10 bases. This CDR3 spans 14 amino acids. V lost 2 bases to trimming and J lost 2 bases; unmatched junction nucleotides: 3. The germline V gene encodes CDR1 DFQATT and CDR2 SNEGSKA (reference sequence). CDR3 region: CSARPSGSPYEQYF. Written as DNA, the CDR3 is TGCAGTGCTAGACCTAGCGGGAGTCCCTACGAGCAGTACTTC.

The V gene is TRBV29-1, the J gene TRBJ2-5; no definite D call. Germline V gives CDR1 SQVTM, CDR2 ANQGSEA. The germline V and J ends were trimmed by 5 bases and 1 base, with 8 bases remaining between them. This CDR3 comprises 12 residues. The CDR3 spells CSVSPAQETQYF. The CDR3 DNA is TGCAGCGTTAGTCCAGCCCAAGAGACCCAGTACTTC.

This clonotype was found many times. The chain uses TRBV29-1 and TRBJ2-3; 16 bases are a match to TRBD2. This CDR3 is 17 amino acids long. The junction had 7 bases not matched to a gene; V was cut back by 5 bases and J by 2 bases. The germline V gene encodes CDR1 SQVTM and CDR2 ANQGSEA. CDR3 sequence (DNA): TGCAGCGTTCCGGGACTAGCGGGAGGGCCCCACACAGATACGCAGTATTTT. This codes for CSVPGLAGGPHTDTQYF.

This clonotype was counted between two and nine times. V gene TRBV29-1 combines with J gene TRBJ2-7; 12 bases fit TRBD2. There are 15 residues in the CDR3. Germline lookup yields CDR1 SQVTM and CDR2 ANQGSEA. After removal of 5 bases from V and 4 bases from J, the junction contained 9 bases not matched to a gene. The CDR3 DNA follows: TGCAGCGTTTTGTCGTCTAGCGGGAGGGTTTACGAGCAGTACTTC. Translating it yields CSVLSSSGRVYEQYF.

The chain uses TRBV29-1 and TRBJ2-1; 9 bases fit TRBD2. Germline V gives CDR1 SQVTM, CDR2 ANQGSEA. The V and J ends lost 5 bases and 8 bases, in that order; junction bases with no gene match: 7. The CDR3 totals 13 residues. The CDR3 region is CSVSRGRGDEQFF. The CDR3 DNA reads TGCAGCGTTTCCCGCGGGAGGGGAGATGAGCAGTTCTTC.

V usage is TRBV7-2 and J usage is TRBJ2-3; the match to TRBD2 covers 10 bases. The CDR3 consists of 18 residues. The V gene end was trimmed by 1 base and the J gene end by 14 bases; junction bases not matched to a gene: 21. Germline CDR1 and CDR2: SGHTA and FQGNSA. The CDR3 spells CASSLVAVLAGDLRYAYF. In DNA form, the CDR3 reads TGTGCCAGCAGCTTAGTTGCCGTGCTAGCGGGAGATCTCAGATACGCGTATTTT.

V is TRBV27 and J is TRBJ1-2; 7 bases fit TRBD1. After removal of 0 bases from V and 3 bases from J, the junction contained 10 bases not matched to a gene. The CDR3 runs to 17 residues. Per the germline V gene, CDR1 is MNHEY and CDR2 is SMNVEV (reference sequence). The CDR3 DNA reads TGTGCCAGCAGTTTATCCATACCTAGACAGGGTGACTATGGCTACACCTTC. Translation gives CASSLSIPRQGDYGYTF.

A few counts support this clonotype. The chain uses TRBV24-1 and TRBJ2-7; TRBD1 is a possible D gene (6 bases). This CDR3 is 16 amino acids long. Germline V lookup: CDR1 KGHDR, CDR2 SFDVKD. The V gene lost 3 bases and the J gene lost 5 bases, with 19 bases spanning the gap. The CDR3 protein is CATSDPSGTGLNEQYF. In DNA form, the CDR3 reads TGTGCCACCAGTGATCCATCCGGAACAGGGCTAAACGAGCAGTACTTC.

The chain recombines TRBV27 with TRBJ2-4; the match to TRBD1 covers 11 bases. The DNA end is more similar to TRBJ2-7, so the J call may be wrong. CDR1 and CDR2 (germline): MNHEY, SMNVEV (reference sequence). The CDR3 extends over 14 amino acids. The CDR3 region is CASSRDRGFGEQYF. The CDR3 nucleotides read TGTGCCAGCAGCCGGGACAGGGGGTTTGGCGAGCAGTACTTC.

Of note for this clonotype: A read error may account for a junction end that differs from germline. The chain is built from TRBV10-3 and TRBJ1-4, with TRBD1 identical over 9 bases. The CDR3 sequence is 16 residues long. Germline CDR1 reads ENHRY; CDR2 reads SYGVKD. CDR3 sequence (DNA): TGTACCATCACTCAGGACCCCGGGACAGGGAATGAAAAACTGTTTTTT. Encoded protein: CTITQDPGTGNEKLFF.

This rearrangement joins TRBV27 to TRBJ2-5; TRBD2 matches at 13 bases. Trimming removed 6 bases from V and 5 bases from J; junction bases left unmatched: 18. The CDR3 runs to 19 residues. Per the germline V gene, CDR1 is MNHEY and CDR2 is SMNVEV (reference sequence). CDR3 loop: CASSPGLAGAPPRGETQYF. The CDR3 DNA reads as TGTGCCAGCAGCCCCGGACTAGCGGGAGCCCCTCCACGTGGGGAGACCCAGTACTTC.

The chain employs TRBV24-1 and TRBJ2-1; 10 bases agree with TRBD1. V shed 1 base and J 1 base; nucleotides not matched to a gene: 15. This CDR3 region has 21 residues. CDR1 KGHDR and CDR2 SFDVKD come from the germline V gene. The CDR3 coding sequence is TGTGCCACCAGTGATTTCTGTGGACAGGGGGATGATTGGAGGTCCTACAATGAGCAGTTCTTC. Protein product: CATSDFCGQGDDWRSYNEQFF.

The chain couples TRBV4-2 to TRBJ2-1; perhaps TRBD2 as D (6 bases). This CDR3 region has 16 residues. The germline V and J ends were trimmed by 2 bases and 0 bases, with 11 bases remaining between them. Looked up from germline, CDR1 is LGHNA and CDR2 is YNFKEQ. The CDR3 bases are TGTGCCAGCAGCCAAACGGAGGGCAGCTCCTACAATGAGCAGTTCTTC. It encodes CASSQTEGSSYNEQFF.

The V and J genes are TRBV4-2 and TRBJ2-5; tentatively, D is TRBD2 (6 bases). CDR3 size: 11 residues. The germline V gene has CDR1 LGHNA and CDR2 YNFKEQ. Between the trimmed V and J ends, which lost 7 bases and 4 bases, there was a span of 7 bases. CDR3: CASKAGETQYF. As DNA, the CDR3 is TGTGCCAGCAAAGCGGGAGAGACCCAGTACTTC.